This T cell receptor beta chain was profiled in a study of OX40 agonist ivuxolimab in advanced cancers. Background for the entire study: Ivuxolimab was a fully human IgG2 agonistic monoclonal antibody targeting the costimulatory receptor OX40 (CD134). Of the approximately 50 dose-escalation patients, hepatocellular carcinoma was present in 19, melanoma in around 15, renal cell carcinoma in 9 and head and neck cancer in 9. Patients were allowed to have had prior anti-PD-1, anti-PD-L1 or anti-CTLA-4 therapy, and roughly two fifths of the dose-escalation patients had been treated with checkpoint inhibitors. The dose-escalation cohort was around 84% male with a mean age of approximately 60 years, ranging from about 20 to 85. The purpose of peripheral TCRbeta sequencing was to test whether ivuxolimab changed TCR sequence diversity and led to clonal T-cell expansion. The paper describes the monotherapy dose-escalation part (N ≈ 49 patients) of the phase I trial of ivuxolimab. Intravenous ivuxolimab was administered to patients every 2 weeks at six dose levels: 0.01, 0.1, 0.3, 1.5, 3 and 10 mg/kg. Partial responses were achieved by three dose-escalation patients, of whom one had hepatocellular carcinoma and two had cutaneous melanoma.

As for this clone: Its recognized antigen is unknown. Per-base quality was not reported, and no clone a single base away is much larger than it.

Patients with autoimmune disease history or receiving systemic immunosuppression were excluded from the trial. Peripheral blood for TCR sequencing was collected from all dose cohorts at baseline, on cycle 4 day 1, and on cycle 7 day 1. The samples were taken from a phase I, first-in-human, multicenter, open-label dose-escalation trial of ivuxolimab. The trial enrolled adults with locally advanced or metastatic head and neck squamous cell, hepatocellular, melanoma or renal cell carcinoma. Before TCR sequencing, CD4+ and CD8+ T cells were separately sorted from peripheral blood. On the study overall, not on this receptor specifically: Antigen specificity was not determined for the clonally expanded peripheral T cells. Low levels of normalized T-cell clonal expansion were also seen in some patients who did not respond. After ivuxolimab, more expanded clones were found on average in CD8+ T cells than in CD4+ T cells. In the 0.1-3.0 mg/kg groups, partial responders had among the lowest normalized peripheral clonal expansion, particularly in CD8+ T cells. At doses of 0.1 to 3.0 mg/kg, clonal expansion of both CD4+ and CD8+ blood T cells was observed from baseline to week 6.

CDR1 and CDR2, looked up from the germline V gene, are SGHDN and FVKESK. Measured from the cysteine to the phenylalanine, the CDR3 is 14 residues long. Kept here is only the CDR3 DNA, which spans 42 bases and is read in frame from base 1. V and J are truncated by 1 base and 5 bases respectively, leaving an intervening sequence of 8 bases. Genomic DNA was extracted from sorted cells for sequencing of the TCRbeta CDR3 region. The immunoSEQ Assay was used to sequence the TCRbeta CDR3 regions. Entries here come from immuneACCESS through TCRdb and include only in-frame sequences with V and J called. Some clones fail to appear in such tables; in the studies checked, an unresolved V gene covers under half of the shortfall, and the cause of the remainder is unknown. The sample table shows about 120,000 clones, and 80% to 90% are seen once. The ten largest clones represent 0.5% to 0.7% of the sample.

This receptor was obtained from an adult with an advanced solid tumor such as melanoma, head and neck, liver or kidney cancer. Sequenced material: CD4+ or CD8+ T cells sorted from blood, taken in a trial of the OX40 agonist ivuxolimab. This receptor chain uses TRBV14 and TRBJ1-4, with the D segment identity uncertain. Here is the DNA: TGTGCCAGCAGCCAAGTTCAGTTCAATGAAAAACTGTTTTTT. Translated, this gives CASSQVQFNEKLFF.